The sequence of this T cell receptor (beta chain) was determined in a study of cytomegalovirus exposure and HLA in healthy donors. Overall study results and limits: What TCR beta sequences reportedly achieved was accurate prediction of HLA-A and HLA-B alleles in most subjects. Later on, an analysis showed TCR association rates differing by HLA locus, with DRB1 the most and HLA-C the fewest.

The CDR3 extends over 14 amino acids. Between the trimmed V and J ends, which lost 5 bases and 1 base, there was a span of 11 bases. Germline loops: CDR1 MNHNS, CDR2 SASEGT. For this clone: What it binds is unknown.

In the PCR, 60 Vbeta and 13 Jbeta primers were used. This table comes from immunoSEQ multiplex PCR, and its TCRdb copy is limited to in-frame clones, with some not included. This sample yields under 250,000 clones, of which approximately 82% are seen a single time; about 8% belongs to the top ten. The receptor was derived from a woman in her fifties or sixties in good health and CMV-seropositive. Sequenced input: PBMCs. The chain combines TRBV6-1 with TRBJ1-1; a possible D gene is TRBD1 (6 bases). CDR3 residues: CASSRGRGNTEAFF. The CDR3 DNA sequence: TGTGCCAGCAGTCGGGGCAGGGGGAACACTGAAGCTTTCTTT.